The rows below give T cell receptor beta chains drawn from one sample of a study of blood T cell repertoires in COVID-19. Assay used: immunoSEQ multiplex PCR; TCRdb lists only in-frame clones, some missing. Of fewer than 300,000 clones detected, around nine tenths appear once; the ten largest clones hold 0.95% to 1.2%. Input material: PBMCs or T cells enriched from blood (not recorded which). The receptors stem from a woman in her 30s who had recovered from COVID-19. CDR3s include the opening cysteine and the closing phenylalanine or tryptophan. Each record gives: clone size, V gene, J gene, D gene, CDR3 protein, CDR3 DNA. D genes are given only for firm matches. Clone size appears in some rows only: once, few, many, or a class for an expanded clone.

size: -
V: TRBV12-3/TRBV12-4
J: TRBJ1-2
D: -
CDR3: CASSLYGGGYTF
DNA: TGTGCCAGCAGTTTATACGGGGGTGGCTACACCTTC

size: -
V: TRBV7-2
J: TRBJ2-2
D: -
CDR3: CASSLDRKVGGELFF
DNA: TGTGCCAGCAGCTTGGACAGAAAGGTAGGCGGGGAGCTGTTTTTT

size: -
V: TRBV30
J: TRBJ1-5
D: -
CDR3: CAWTQQNSNQPQHF
DNA: TGTGCCTGGACCCAACAAAATAGCAATCAGCCCCAGCATTTT

size: once
V: TRBV19
J: TRBJ2-3
D: -
CDR3: CASSIESADTQYF
DNA: TGTGCCAGTAGTATAGAGTCGGCAGATACGCAGTATTTT

size: -
V: TRBV4-1
J: TRBJ1-4
D: -
CDR3: CASSSRPWFNEKLFF
DNA: TGCGCCAGCAGCTCGAGGCCCTGGTTTAATGAAAAACTGTTTTTT

size: -
V: TRBV9
J: TRBJ1-4
D: TRBD1
CDR3: CASSVGRTGANEKLFF
DNA: TGTGCCAGCAGCGTAGGACGGACAGGCGCTAATGAAAAACTGTTTTTT

size: -
V: TRBV5-1
J: TRBJ1-4
D: -
CDR3: CASSLAGAHEKLFF
DNA: TGCGCCAGCAGCTTGGCGGGAGCCCATGAAAAACTGTTTTTT

size: -
V: TRBV5-8
J: TRBJ2-1
D: TRBD2
CDR3: CASSLVETGGGNEQFF
DNA: TGTGCCAGCAGCTTAGTTGAAACGGGAGGAGGAAATGAGCAGTTCTTC

size: -
V: TRBV3-1/TRBV3-2
J: TRBJ2-1
D: TRBD2
CDR3: CASSQGLAVYNEQFF
DNA: TGTGCCAGCAGCCAGGGACTAGCGGTCTACAATGAGCAGTTCTTC

size: -
V: TRBV24-1
J: TRBJ1-1
D: TRBD1
CDR3: CATSDVGQGASEAFF
DNA: TGTGCCACCAGTGATGTGGGACAGGGGGCCTCTGAAGCTTTCTTT

size: -
V: TRBV2
J: TRBJ2-1
D: TRBD2
CDR3: CASRTSGSYEQFF
DNA: TGTGCCAGCAGGACTAGCGGGAGCTATGAGCAGTTCTTC

size: once
V: TRBV19
J: TRBJ2-1
D: TRBD1
CDR3: CATWDRGFYNEQFF
DNA: TGTGCCACCTGGGACAGGGGGTTTTACAATGAGCAGTTCTTC